The 21 T cell receptor beta chains presented below share a single source sample, sequenced in a study of T cell responses to AZD1222 COVID-19 vaccine. Assay: immunoSEQ multiplex PCR; the TCRdb copy retains only in-frame clones and omits some. The profile shows 15,000 to 20,000 clones, over 60% of them singletons. The source was peripheral blood, collected 28 days after the second AZD1222 dose. The receptors were gathered from an adult who received the AZD1222 COVID-19 vaccine.

The rearrangement joins TRBV19 to TRBJ1-5, with no clear D. CDR3 length: 17 amino acids. The V end lost 2 bases, the J end lost 6 bases, and 20 bases lay between the germline ends. Germline CDR1 LNHDA, CDR2 SQIVND (reference sequence). The CDR3 spells CASSIPGVSFSRQPQHF. The CDR3 region has the DNA TGTGCCAGTAGTATACCTGGGGTGTCCTTCTCTCGTCAGCCCCAGCATTTT.

The J gene is TRBJ2-7, the V gene TRBV2; D is unresolved. This CDR3 contains 14 residues. The germline CDR1 and CDR2 sequences are SNHLY and FYNNEI. Between the trimmed V and J ends, which lost 4 bases and 2 bases, there was a span of 12 bases. CDR3 DNA: TGTGCCAGCAGTGGGGTGGCAACAGCCTACGAGCAGTACTTC. It specifies CASSGVATAYEQYF. Looking up the rest from reference TRBV2 and TRBJ2-7 gives the full variable domain: EPEVTQTPSHQVTQMGQEVILRCVPISNHLYFYWYRQILGQKVEFLVSFYNNEISEKSEIFDDQFSVERPDGSNFTLKIRSTKLEDSAMYFCASSGVATAYEQYFGPGTRLTVT.

The chain is built from TRBV7-8 and TRBJ1-1; D gene ambiguous. The germline V gene has CDR1 SGHVS and CDR2 FQNEAQ. The CDR3 is made up of 14 amino acids. Trimming cost V 6 bases and J 0 bases, with 11 bases left between them. CDR3 DNA: TGTGCCAGCAGTTATTACACGATGAACACTGAAGCTTTCTTT. Its protein is CASSYYTMNTEAFF.

V and J are TRBV4-1 and TRBJ2-1, with D possibly TRBD1 on 6 matching bases. V dropped 0 bases and J dropped 5 bases, with 11 bases sitting between them. Looked up from germline, CDR1 is MGHRA and CDR2 is YSYEKL. The CDR3 covers 15 residues. The CDR3 DNA reads TGCGCCAGCAGCCAAGACAGGGGCCTGGACAATGAGCAGTTCTTC. Translating gives CASSQDRGLDNEQFF.

CDR3 in DNA: TGTGCCAGCAGTGATTTTTTGACTAGCGGGGTCCAAGAGACCCAGTACTTC. Its translation: CASSDFLTSGVQETQYF. The gene calls are TRBV2 and TRBJ2-5; TRBD2 agrees at 11 bases. This CDR3 contains 17 residues. J gave up 1 base and V 3 bases, and 7 bases lay outside the gene matches. Looked up from germline, CDR1 is SNHLY and CDR2 is FYNNEI.

This clone was counted only a few times. The V gene is TRBV7-2, the J gene TRBJ1-2; TRBD1 agrees at 10 bases. The CDR3 length is 16 residues. The germline V gene encodes CDR1 SGHTA and CDR2 FQGNSA. V lost 2 bases, J lost 8 bases, and 11 bases stayed unmatched. This CDR3 is CASSLYGQGEVRGYTF. CDR3 DNA sequence: TGTGCCAGCAGCTTATACGGACAGGGGGAAGTGCGCGGCTACACCTTC.

The rearrangement links TRBV3-1 (or the pseudogene TRBV3-2) to TRBJ2-1; the D gene is possibly TRBD1 (6 bases). The ends were cut back, 4 bases at V and 12 bases at J, with 13 bases in the middle. The CDR3 runs to 12 residues. The germline gives CDR1 LGHDT, CDR2 YNNKEL (reference sequence). DNA for the CDR3: TGTGCCAGCAGCCTAGAGACAGGTGGGCAGTTCTTC. Its protein product is CASSLETGGQFF.

The chain links TRBV4-3 to TRBJ1-2; TRBD1 matches at 8 bases. The V gene's germline CDR1 is LGHNA and CDR2 YSLEER. V trimming: 3 bases; J trimming: 0 bases; junction bases outside the gene matches: 9. The CDR3 totals 17 residues. CDR3 DNA sequence: TGCGCCAGCAGCCAGGACCACAGGGGGTCCTCTAACTATGGCTACACCTTC. This gives the protein CASSQDHRGSSNYGYTF.

V gene TRBV4-1 combines with J gene TRBJ1-2, with D perhaps TRBD1 (6 bases). Trimming cost V 0 bases and J 7 bases, with 12 bases left between them. The length of the CDR3 is 14 residues. The V gene's germline CDR1 is MGHRA and CDR2 YSYEKL. This CDR3 is CASSQEGQGGGYTF. The CDR3 DNA reads TGCGCCAGCAGCCAAGAAGGGCAAGGGGGTGGCTACACCTTC.

As regards this clone: This same CDR3 is encoded by further DNA sequences in the sample. V and J are TRBV19 and TRBJ1-5; D is possibly TRBD1 (5 bases). Per the germline V gene, CDR1 is LNHDA and CDR2 is SQIVND (reference sequence). Between the trimmed V and J ends, which lost 2 bases and 1 base, there was a span of 6 bases. The CDR3 is 14 residues long. For the CDR3, the DNA is TGTGCCAGTAGTATAAGGGACAGCAATCAGCCCCAGCATTTT. Translation: CASSIRDSNQPQHF.

The rearrangement joins TRBV6-2 or TRBV6-3 to TRBJ1-5; 7 nucleotides align to TRBD1. V lost 6 bases and J lost 1; bases outside the gene matches: 6. The V gene's germline CDR1 is MNHEY and CDR2 SVGEGT. The CDR3 has 15 residues. CDR3 DNA sequence: TGTGCCAGCAGCCCGTTGGGACAGAGCAATCAGCCCCAGCATTTT. Translated: CASSPLGQSNQPQHF.

The gene calls are TRBV7-9 and TRBJ1-5, with 8 bases identical to TRBD1. Germline CDR1 reads SEHNR; CDR2 reads FQNEAQ (reference sequence). The length of the CDR3 is 17 residues. V shed 0 bases, J shed 5 bases, and the junction held 9 bases outside the gene matches. This CDR3 reads CASSLAGGQGEDQPQHF. CDR3 nucleotides: TGTGCCAGCAGCTTAGCAGGTGGACAGGGTGAGGATCAGCCCCAGCATTTT.

The V gene is TRBV6-5, the J gene TRBJ1-1; the match to TRBD1 covers 7 bases. There are 14 residues in the CDR3. Unmatched junction bases numbered 10, after V lost 9 bases and J lost 3 bases. Germline CDR1 is MNHEY and CDR2 is SVGAGI. The CDR3 DNA reads as TGTGCCAGTGACAGGGTATCCGGGTACACTGAAGCTTTCTTT. Amino acid sequence: CASDRVSGYTEAFF.

This rearrangement joins TRBV4-3 to TRBJ2-7, with TRBD2 matching over 8 bases. Germline assignment: CDR1 LGHNA and CDR2 YSLEER. The CDR3 runs 17 residues. V shed 0 bases, J shed 1 base, and the junction held 8 bases outside the gene matches. The CDR3 nucleotides are TGCGCCAGCAGCCAAGATAGGGCTAGCGGGTATTCCTACGAGCAGTACTTC. This gives the protein CASSQDRASGYSYEQYF.

The chain uses TRBV5-1 and TRBJ2-7, with D perhaps matching TRBD1 (6 bases). CDR3 length: 15 amino acids. CDR1 is SGHRS, CDR2 YFSETQ, per germline. Trimming left V 4 bases short and J 6 bases short, with 20 bases between. The CDR3 nucleotides are TGCGCCAGCAGCCTCGAGGGGGTGATGAGGGGCGAGCAGTACTTC. This gives the protein CASSLEGVMRGEQYF.

The J gene is TRBJ2-5, the V gene TRBV12-5, with TRBD2 matching 11 bases. Trimming at V came to 4 bases and at J to 2 bases, leaving 6 bases not matched to a gene. CDR3 size: 16 residues. Germline values: CDR1 LGHNT, CDR2 FRNRAP. The CDR3 is CASGSRLAGLQETQYF. The DNA of the CDR3 is TGTGCTAGTGGTTCTAGACTAGCGGGGTTACAAGAGACCCAGTACTTC. Looking up the rest from reference TRBV12-5 and TRBJ2-5 gives the full variable domain: DARVTQTPRHKVTEMGQEVTMRCQPILGHNTVFWYRQTMMQGLELLAYFRNRAPLDDSGMPKDRFSAEMPDATLATLKIQPSEPRDSAVYFCASGSRLAGLQETQYFGPGTRLLVL.

V usage is TRBV3-1 (or the pseudogene TRBV3-2) and J usage is TRBJ1-6; no clear D. V lost 1 base and J lost 14, with 9 bases in between. CDR3 size: 12 residues. The germline V gene encodes CDR1 LGHDT and CDR2 YNNKEL (reference sequence). The CDR3 here is CASSQAARTLHF. Written as DNA, the CDR3 is TGTGCCAGCAGCCAAGCTGCGAGGACCCTCCACTTT.

This clone appeared once. The chain uses TRBV7-9 and TRBJ2-3; 12 nucleotides match TRBD2. Germline CDR1 is SEHNR and CDR2 is FQNEAQ (reference sequence). V gave up 5 bases and J gave up 5 bases; unmatched junction bases: 5. The CDR3 length is 15 residues. CDR3 in DNA: TGTGCCAGCAGCGATCTAGCGGGGGGGAGAGATACGCAGTATTTT. As protein: CASSDLAGGRDTQYF.

This chain connects TRBV5-6 to TRBJ2-3; D unresolved. This CDR3 spans 16 amino acids. The V and J ends lost 4 bases and 0 bases respectively, with 15 bases between them. Germline V gene lookup returns CDR1 SGHDT and CDR2 YYEEEE. DNA for the CDR3: TGTGCCAGCAGCCAATGGCCCCCTACAAGCACAGATACGCAGTATTTT. Translation gives CASSQWPPTSTDTQYF.

The rearrangement links TRBV7-3 to TRBJ1-2, with D uncertain. Germline CDR1 is SGHTA and CDR2 is FQGTGA. Trimming took 2 bases from V and 2 from J, leaving 12 bases between them. The CDR3 extends over 15 amino acids. CDR3 in amino acids: CASSLGIGPNYGYTF. The CDR3 DNA sequence: TGTGCCAGCAGCTTAGGTATCGGGCCGAACTATGGCTACACCTTC.

The gene calls are TRBV30 and TRBJ1-5; no clear D gene. The germline V gene has CDR1 GTSNPN and CDR2 SVGIG (reference sequence). This CDR3 has 13 amino acids. Trimming shortened V by 1 base and J by 4 bases, and 8 bases separated the two germline ends. This CDR3 reads CAWSDSWNQPQHF. CDR3 in DNA: TGTGCCTGGAGTGACAGTTGGAATCAGCCCCAGCATTTT.